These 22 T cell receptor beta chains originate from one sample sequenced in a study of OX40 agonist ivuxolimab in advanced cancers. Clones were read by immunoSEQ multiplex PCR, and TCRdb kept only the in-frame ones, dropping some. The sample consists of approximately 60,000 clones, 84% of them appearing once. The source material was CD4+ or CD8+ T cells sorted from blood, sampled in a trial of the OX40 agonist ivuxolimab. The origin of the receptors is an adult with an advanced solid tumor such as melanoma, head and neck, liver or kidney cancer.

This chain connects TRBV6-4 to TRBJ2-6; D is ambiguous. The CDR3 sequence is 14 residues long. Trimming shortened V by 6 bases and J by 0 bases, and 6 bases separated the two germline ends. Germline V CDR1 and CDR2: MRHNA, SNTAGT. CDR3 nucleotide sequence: TGTGCCAGCAGGCCACACTCTGGGGCCAACGTCCTGACTTTC. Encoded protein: CASRPHSGANVLTF.

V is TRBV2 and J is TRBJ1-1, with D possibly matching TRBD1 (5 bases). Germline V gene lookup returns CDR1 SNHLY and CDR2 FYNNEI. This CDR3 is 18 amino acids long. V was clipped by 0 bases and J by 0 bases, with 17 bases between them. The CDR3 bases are TGTGCCAGCAGTGAAGCAGGGGCAGGGAGCCTAATGAACACTGAAGCTTTCTTT. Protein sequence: CASSEAGAGSLMNTEAFF.

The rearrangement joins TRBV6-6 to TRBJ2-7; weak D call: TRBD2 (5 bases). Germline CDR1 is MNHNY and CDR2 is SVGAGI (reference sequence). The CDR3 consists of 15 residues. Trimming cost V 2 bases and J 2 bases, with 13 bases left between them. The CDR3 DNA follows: TGTGCCAGCAGTTACAGTGCCGTCGGGACCTACGAGCAGTACTTC. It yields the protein CASSYSAVGTYEQYF.

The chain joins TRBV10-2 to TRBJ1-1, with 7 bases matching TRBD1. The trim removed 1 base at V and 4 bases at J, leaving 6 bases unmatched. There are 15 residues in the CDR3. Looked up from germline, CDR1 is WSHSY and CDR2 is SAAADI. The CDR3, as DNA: TGCGCCAGCAGTGAGTTGGGTCAGGGGGGCACTGAAGCTTTCTTT. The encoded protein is CASSELGQGGTEAFF.

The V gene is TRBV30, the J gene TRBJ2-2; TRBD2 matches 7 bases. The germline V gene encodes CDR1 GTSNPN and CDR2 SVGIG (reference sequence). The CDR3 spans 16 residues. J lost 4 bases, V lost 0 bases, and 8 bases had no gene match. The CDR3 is CAWSVRGLGGTGELFF. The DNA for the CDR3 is TGTGCCTGGAGTGTACGTGGACTAGGAGGCACCGGGGAGCTGTTTTTT.

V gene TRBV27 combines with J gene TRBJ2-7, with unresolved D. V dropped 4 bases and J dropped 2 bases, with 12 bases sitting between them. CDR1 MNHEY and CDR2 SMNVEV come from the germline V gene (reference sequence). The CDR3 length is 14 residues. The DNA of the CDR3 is TGTGCCAGCAGTTCGATGGGCCTTCCCTACGAGCAGTACTTC. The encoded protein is CASSSMGLPYEQYF.

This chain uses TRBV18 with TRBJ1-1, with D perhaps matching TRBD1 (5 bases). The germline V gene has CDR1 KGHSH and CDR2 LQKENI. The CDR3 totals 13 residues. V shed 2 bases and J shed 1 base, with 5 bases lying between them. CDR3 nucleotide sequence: TGTGCCAGCTCACCAGGGACGAACACTGAAGCTTTCTTT. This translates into CASSPGTNTEAFF.

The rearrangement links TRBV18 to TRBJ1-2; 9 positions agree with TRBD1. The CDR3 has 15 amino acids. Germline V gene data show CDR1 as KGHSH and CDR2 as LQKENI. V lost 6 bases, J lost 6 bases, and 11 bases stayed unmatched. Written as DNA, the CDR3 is TGTGCCAGCTCCCCGACCCTTGACAGGGGGAATGGCTACACCTTC. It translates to CASSPTLDRGNGYTF.

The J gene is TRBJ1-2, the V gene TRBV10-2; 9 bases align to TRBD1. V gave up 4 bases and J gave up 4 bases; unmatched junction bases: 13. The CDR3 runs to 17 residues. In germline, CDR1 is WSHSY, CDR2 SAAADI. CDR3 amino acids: CASSGGDRVATSYGYTF. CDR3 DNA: TGCGCCAGCAGTGGGGGGGACAGGGTTGCCACTTCCTATGGCTACACCTTC.

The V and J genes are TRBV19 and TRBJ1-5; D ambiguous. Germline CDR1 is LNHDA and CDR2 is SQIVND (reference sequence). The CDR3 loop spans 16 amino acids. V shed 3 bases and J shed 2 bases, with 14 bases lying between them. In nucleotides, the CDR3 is TGTGCCAGTAGTATGGAAGGCAGCTCTGGCAATCAGCCCCAGCATTTT. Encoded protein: CASSMEGSSGNQPQHF.

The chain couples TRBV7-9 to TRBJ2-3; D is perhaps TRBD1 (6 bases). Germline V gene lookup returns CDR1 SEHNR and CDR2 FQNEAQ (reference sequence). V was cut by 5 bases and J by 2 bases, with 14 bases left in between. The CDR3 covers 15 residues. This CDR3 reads CASSPGAGVTDTQYF. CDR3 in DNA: TGTGCCAGCAGCCCAGGGGCAGGGGTCACAGATACGCAGTATTTT.

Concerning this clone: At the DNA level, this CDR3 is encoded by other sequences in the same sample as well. The CDR3 protein is CAWSVRGDQPQHF. The CDR3 nucleotides are TGTGCCTGGAGTGTACGGGGGGATCAGCCCCAGCATTTT. This rearrangement joins TRBV30 to TRBJ1-5; weak D call: TRBD1 (5 bases). Between the trimmed V and J ends, which lost 0 bases and 5 bases, there was a span of 8 bases. Germline V CDR1 and CDR2: GTSNPN, SVGIG (reference sequence). The CDR3 runs to 13 residues.

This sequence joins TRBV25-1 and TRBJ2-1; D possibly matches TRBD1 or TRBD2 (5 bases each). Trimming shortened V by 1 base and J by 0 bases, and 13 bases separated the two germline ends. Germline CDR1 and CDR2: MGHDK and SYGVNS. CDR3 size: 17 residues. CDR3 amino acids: CASSELGERSSYNEQFF. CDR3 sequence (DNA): TGTGCCAGCAGTGAATTGGGGGAGCGGAGCTCCTACAATGAGCAGTTCTTC. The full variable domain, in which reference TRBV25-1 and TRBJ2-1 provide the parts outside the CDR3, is EADIYQTPRYLVIGTGKKITLECSQTMGHDKMYWYQQDPGMELHLIHYSYGVNSTEKGDLSSESTVSRIRTEHFPLTLESARPSHTSQYLCASSELGERSSYNEQFFGPGTRLTVL.

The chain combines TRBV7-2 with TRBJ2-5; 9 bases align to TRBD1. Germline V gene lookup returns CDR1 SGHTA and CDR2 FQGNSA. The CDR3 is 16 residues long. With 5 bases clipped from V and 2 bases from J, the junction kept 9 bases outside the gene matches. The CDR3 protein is CASSPGTGINQETQYF. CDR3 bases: TGTGCCAGCAGCCCCGGGACAGGGATTAATCAAGAGACCCAGTACTTC.

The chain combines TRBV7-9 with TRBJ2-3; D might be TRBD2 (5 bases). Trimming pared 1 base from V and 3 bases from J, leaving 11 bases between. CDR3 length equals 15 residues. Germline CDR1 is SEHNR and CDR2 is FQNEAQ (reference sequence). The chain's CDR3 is CASSLGVGETDTQYF. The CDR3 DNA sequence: TGTGCCAGCAGCTTAGGGGTCGGGGAGACAGATACGCAGTATTTT.

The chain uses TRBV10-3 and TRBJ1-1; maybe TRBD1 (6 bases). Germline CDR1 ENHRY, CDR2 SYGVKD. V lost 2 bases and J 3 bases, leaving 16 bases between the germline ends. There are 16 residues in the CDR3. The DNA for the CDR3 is TGTGCCATCAGTGAGGGCAGGGGAAGGGGGTACACTGAAGCTTTCTTT. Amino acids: CAISEGRGRGYTEAFF.

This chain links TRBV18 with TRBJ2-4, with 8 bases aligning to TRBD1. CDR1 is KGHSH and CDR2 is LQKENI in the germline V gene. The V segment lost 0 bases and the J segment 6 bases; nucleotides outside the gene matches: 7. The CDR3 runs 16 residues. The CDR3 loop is CASSPPYQGAGNIQYF. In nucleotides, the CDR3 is TGTGCCAGCTCACCACCGTATCAGGGGGCCGGAAACATTCAGTACTTC.

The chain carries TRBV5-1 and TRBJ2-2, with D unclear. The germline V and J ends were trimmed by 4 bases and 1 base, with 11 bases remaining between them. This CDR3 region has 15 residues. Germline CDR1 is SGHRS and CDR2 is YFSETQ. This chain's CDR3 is CASSIPSENTGELFF. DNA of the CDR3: TGCGCCAGCAGCATACCTAGTGAGAACACCGGGGAGCTGTTTTTT. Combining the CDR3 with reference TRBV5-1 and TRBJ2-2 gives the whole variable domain KAGVTQTPRYLIKTRGQQVTLSCSPISGHRSVSWYQQTPGQGLQFLFEYFSETQRNKGNFPGRFSGRQFSNSRSEMNVSTLELGDSALYLCASSIPSENTGELFFGEGSRLTVL.

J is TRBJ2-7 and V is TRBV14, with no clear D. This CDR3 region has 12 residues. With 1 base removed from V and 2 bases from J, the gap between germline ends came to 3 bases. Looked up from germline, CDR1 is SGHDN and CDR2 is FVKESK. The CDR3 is CASSQVPYEQYF. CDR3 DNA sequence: TGTGCCAGCAGCCAAGTCCCCTACGAGCAGTACTTC. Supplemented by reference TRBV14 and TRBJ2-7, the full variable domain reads EAGVTQFPSHSVIEKGQTVTLRCDPISGHDNLYWYRRVMGKEIKFLLHFVKESKQDESGMPNNRFLAERTGGTYSTLKVQPAELEDSGVYFCASSQVPYEQYFGPGTRLTVT.

The CDR3: CASSDPRYLPGKNIQYF. CDR3 bases: TGTGCCAGCAGTGACCCAAGGTATCTCCCTGGGAAAAACATTCAGTACTTC. The chain carries TRBV6-1 and TRBJ2-4; D remains unclear. This CDR3 contains 17 residues. The V end was cut by 3 bases, the J end by 4 bases, with 19 bases between. Per germline, CDR1 MNHNS and CDR2 SASEGT.

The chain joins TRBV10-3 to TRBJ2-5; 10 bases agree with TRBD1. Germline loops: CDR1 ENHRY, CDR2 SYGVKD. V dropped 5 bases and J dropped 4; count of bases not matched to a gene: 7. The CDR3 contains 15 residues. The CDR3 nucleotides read TGTGCCATCAGTCTACAGGGACAGGGGATAGAGACCCAGTACTTC. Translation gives CAISLQGQGIETQYF.

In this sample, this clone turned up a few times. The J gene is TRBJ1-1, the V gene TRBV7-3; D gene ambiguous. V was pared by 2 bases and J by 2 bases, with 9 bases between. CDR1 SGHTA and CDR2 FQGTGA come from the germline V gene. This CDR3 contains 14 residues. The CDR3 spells CASSLGSVNTEAFF. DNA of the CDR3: TGTGCCAGCAGCTTAGGTTCAGTAAACACTGAAGCTTTCTTT.